The entry below gives a single T cell receptor beta chain sequence along with its context. The CDR3 totals 15 residues. Per germline, CDR1 SEHNR and CDR2 FQNEAQ (reference sequence). V was pared by 4 bases and J by 1 base, with 14 bases between. Some clones are missing from TCRdb's copy, which holds only in-frame ones; the method was immunoSEQ multiplex PCR. The table includes about 1.1 million clones, more than 75% detected once. The data were obtained in a study of shared clonotypes between healthy human individuals. The chain uses TRBV7-9 and TRBJ2-7, with D tentatively TRBD2 (5 bases). The material sequenced was memory CD4+ T cells from PBMCs. The sample's subset: CD45RA-negative fraction. This receptor was taken from a man younger than 30 in good health. Some clones in this sample may be carry-over from other donors' samples. CDR3 bases: TGTGCCAGCAGCTCGTCAAGGGAGTCTTCCTACGAGCAGTACTTC. Protein: CASSSSRESSYEQYF.